This T cell receptor (beta chain) is from a study of cytomegalovirus exposure and HLA in healthy donors. Profiling relied on immunoSEQ multiplex PCR, and the TCRdb table lists in-frame clones only, not all of them. In the table there are about 160,000 clones, approximately 89% of which are singletons. CDR1 MNHNS and CDR2 SASEGT come from the germline V gene. The CDR3 is made up of 14 amino acids. V was pared by 3 bases and J by 4 bases, with 9 bases between. This receptor was obtained from a man younger than 30 in good health and CMV-seropositive. The sequencing sample was made of PBMCs. The rearrangement uses TRBV6-1 and TRBJ1-4, with D tentatively TRBD1 (5 bases). CDR3 sequence reads: CASSETVNNEKLFF. CDR3 bases: TGTGCCAGCAGTGAGACAGTGAATAATGAAAAACTGTTTTTT.